The 17 T cell receptor beta chains below all came from one sample that was sequenced in a study of Tregs in tolerant kidney transplant recipients. Recipients received nonmyeloablative bone marrow transplants from related graft donors, with transient mixed chimerism. The data were produced by immunoSEQ multiplex PCR, yet TCRdb's version contains in-frame clones alone and is incomplete. This table holds approximately 81,000 clones, 90% to 95% found once. The specimen comprised CD4+ T cells from blood (PBMCs), sampled 24 months after the transplant. The receptors derive from a human patient who received a combined kidney and bone marrow transplant. A subset of T cells may come from the graft donor.

DNA of the CDR3: TGTGCCAGTACAGACAGGGGTCGCACTGAAGCTTTCTTT. It specifies CASTDRGRTEAFF. This chain uses TRBV19 with TRBJ1-1; 8 nucleotides align to TRBD1. J lost 4 bases, V lost 7 bases, and 5 bases had no gene match. This CDR3 is built from 13 residues. Germline V lookup: CDR1 LNHDA, CDR2 SQIVND (reference sequence).

This chain connects TRBV25-1 to TRBJ1-5; D is undetermined. Looked up from germline, CDR1 is MGHDK and CDR2 is SYGVNS. Trimming took 1 base from V and 5 from J, leaving 6 bases between them. CDR3 length: 13 amino acids. The CDR3 loop is CASSESSYQPQHF. CDR3 sequence (DNA): TGTGCCAGCAGTGAATCGAGTTATCAGCCCCAGCATTTT.

The chain combines TRBV19 with TRBJ2-1; 11 nucleotides match TRBD2. Looked up from germline, CDR1 is LNHDA and CDR2 is SQIVND (reference sequence). J gave up 4 bases and V 3 bases, and 5 bases lay outside the gene matches. The CDR3 spans 16 residues. This CDR3 reads CASSIRPSGRYNEQFF. The DNA for the CDR3 is TGTGCCAGTAGTATCCGCCCTAGCGGGAGGTACAATGAGCAGTTCTTC.

The chain couples TRBV5-4 to TRBJ2-3; 16 positions agree with TRBD2. The V and J ends lost 0 bases and 0 bases, in that order; junction bases with no gene match: 7. CDR3 size: 20 residues. From germline, CDR1 is SGHNT and CDR2 YYREEE (reference sequence). CDR3 DNA: TGTGCCAGCAGCTTGGGGGGACTAGCGGGGGGGCTGGTGAGCACAGATACGCAGTATTTT. It translates to CASSLGGLAGGLVSTDTQYF.

The J gene is TRBJ2-3, the V gene TRBV4-1, with TRBD1 as a possible D gene (5 bases). This CDR3 is built from 15 residues. Germline-derived CDR1 and CDR2 are MGHRA and YSYEKL. Trimming removed 4 bases at V and 1 base at J, with 12 bases between. The CDR3 region has the DNA TGCGCCAGCAGCCTCCTCGGACAACGCACAGATACGCAGTATTTT. Translating it yields CASSLLGQRTDTQYF.

V gene TRBV19 combines with J gene TRBJ2-2; D is possibly TRBD2 (5 bases). Trimming stripped 11 bases from V and 5 bases from J, with 6 bases between. Germline V gives CDR1 LNHDA, CDR2 SQIVND (reference sequence). The CDR3 covers 10 residues. CDR3 sequence (DNA): TGTGCCGAGGGAACCGGGGAGCTGTTTTTT. Translating it yields CAEGTGELFF.

This rearrangement joins TRBV11-2 to TRBJ2-4; D is possibly TRBD2 (7 bases). Trimming took off 1 base at V and 3 bases at J, with 19 bases between the two ends. Per germline, CDR1 SGHAT and CDR2 FQNNGV. The CDR3 covers 18 residues. CDR3 nucleotides: TGTGCCAGCAGCTTAGGAAGGCTGGCGGGGGCCAACAAAAACATTCAGTACTTC. It codes for CASSLGRLAGANKNIQYF. The full variable domain, rest sourced from reference TRBV11-2 and TRBJ2-4, is EAGVAQSPRYKIIEKRQSVAFWCNPISGHATLYWYQQILGQGPKLLIQFQNNGVVDDSQLPKDRFSAERLKGVDSTLKIQPAKLEDSAVYLCASSLGRLAGANKNIQYFGAGTRLSVL.

V usage is TRBV5-1 and J usage is TRBJ2-7; D may be TRBD1 (6 bases). The V and J ends lost 3 bases and 0 bases respectively, with 10 bases between them. Germline V CDR1 and CDR2: SGHRS, YFSETQ. The CDR3 consists of 14 residues. DNA of the CDR3: TGCGCCAGCAGCTACAGGGAAAGCTCCTACGAGCAGTACTTC. Translating gives CASSYRESSYEQYF.

The chain couples TRBV7-6 to TRBJ2-1; 9 bases match TRBD2. V shed 4 bases and J 6 bases; nucleotides not matched to a gene: 4. The CDR3 length is 14 residues. Germline lookup yields CDR1 SGHVS and CDR2 FNYEAQ. CDR3 in DNA: TGTGCCAGCAGCTCGACACTAGCGGGCAATGAGCAGTTCTTC. Translated, it gives CASSSTLAGNEQFF.

The V gene is TRBV7-3, the J gene TRBJ2-3; D perhaps matches TRBD2 (7 bases). CDR3 size: 15 residues. V was clipped by 1 base and J by 6 bases, with 14 bases between them. Germline CDR1 reads SGHTA; CDR2 reads FQGTGA. CDR3 DNA sequence: TGTGCCAGCAGCTTAAAACCGGGGGGCCCGGATACGCAGTATTTT. Its translation is CASSLKPGGPDTQYF.

The genes are TRBV11-3 and TRBJ1-2, with D perhaps TRBD1 (5 bases). Germline V lookup: CDR1 SGHNT, CDR2 YENEEA. The CDR3 loop spans 14 amino acids. V lost 5 bases and J 4 bases, leaving 14 bases between the germline ends. CDR3 amino acids: CASSPSGGVYGYTF. The CDR3 DNA reads as TGTGCCAGCAGCCCTTCGGGGGGGGTCTATGGCTACACCTTC.

The rearrangement uses TRBV10-3 and TRBJ1-2, with D unclear. The V gene's germline CDR1 is ENHRY and CDR2 SYGVKD. The CDR3 is 11 amino acids. Between the trimmed V and J ends, which lost 10 bases and 1 base, there was a span of 7 bases. In nucleotides, the CDR3 is TGTGCCAGTAGAGTTAACTATGGCTACACCTTC. Translation: CASRVNYGYTF.

The J gene is TRBJ2-2, the V gene TRBV19, with 12 bases aligning to TRBD2. This CDR3 contains 17 residues. The J segment lost 6 bases and the V segment lost 6 bases, leaving 11 bases of the junction unmatched. Looked up from germline, CDR1 is LNHDA and CDR2 is SQIVND (reference sequence). The CDR3 DNA sequence: TGTGCCAGTAGCCCAAAGCTCCTAGCGGGGGGGCCCGGGGAGCTGTTTTTT. It translates to CASSPKLLAGGPGELFF. Together with reference TRBV19 and TRBJ2-2, the CDR3 gives the full variable domain: DGGITQSPKYLFRKEGQNVTLSCEQNLNHDAMYWYRQDPGQGLRLIYYSQIVNDFQKGDIAEGYSVSREKKESFPLTVTSAQKNPTAFYLCASSPKLLAGGPGELFFGEGSRLTVL.

With regard to this clone: Distinct nucleotide sequences in the sample also encode this CDR3. This rearrangement joins TRBV19 to TRBJ1-1; possible D gene TRBD1, 6 bases. The CDR3 is 14 residues long. CDR1 is LNHDA, CDR2 SQIVND, per germline (reference sequence). Trimming removed 2 bases at V and 0 bases at J, with 7 bases between. The CDR3 protein is CASSIWGLNTEAFF. The CDR3 bases are TGTGCCAGTAGTATATGGGGGCTGAACACTGAAGCTTTCTTT.

The chain couples TRBV15 to TRBJ1-2; TRBD1 aligns across 7 bases. This CDR3 contains 12 residues. Unmatched junction bases numbered 5, after V lost 5 bases and J lost 8 bases. Germline CDR1 and CDR2: LNHNV and YYDKDF (reference sequence). CDR3 sequence (DNA): TGTGCCACCAGCCTTGACAGGGTCGGCTACACCTTC. This sequence encodes CATSLDRVGYTF.

The chain recombines TRBV19 with TRBJ2-7, with a weak D call TRBD2 (5 bases). CDR1 LNHDA and CDR2 SQIVND come from the germline V gene (reference sequence). V was shortened by 3 bases and J by 4 bases, with 10 bases between the two germline ends. The CDR3 is 13 amino acids. CDR3 region: CASSITGIYEQYF. Here the CDR3 DNA reads TGTGCCAGTAGTATCACGGGGATTTACGAGCAGTACTTC.

The chain joins TRBV7-2 to TRBJ1-1; 7 nucleotides agree with TRBD1. CDR1 is SGHTA, CDR2 FQGNSA, per germline. The CDR3 has 14 amino acids. The J segment lost 5 bases and the V segment lost 5 bases, leaving 8 bases of the junction unmatched. The DNA for the CDR3 is TGTGCCAGCAGCGACCGACAGGGCCGGACTGAAGCTTTCTTT. This encodes CASSDRQGRTEAFF. The full variable domain, its missing parts supplied by reference TRBV7-2 and TRBJ1-1, is GAGVSQSPSNKVTEKGKDVELRCDPISGHTALYWYRQSLGQGLEFLIYFQGNSAPDKSGLPSDRFSAERTGGSVSTLTIQRTQQEDSAVYLCASSDRQGRTEAFFGQGTRLTVV.